This T cell receptor (beta chain) was found in a study of blood T cell repertoires in COVID-19. Overall study context: Acute and convalescent COVID-19 samples came from the United States, Italy and Spain.

Germline values: CDR1 LGHNA, CDR2 YNFKEQ. There are 15 residues in the CDR3. V shed 1 base and J shed 2 bases, with 9 bases lying between them. The repertoire was sequenced with immunoSEQ multiplex PCR; TCRdb's copy has only in-frame clones and lacks some. The table includes more than 200,000 clones, about 90% detected once. The sequence came from a man older than 75 with acute or convalescent COVID-19. The J gene is TRBJ1-5, the V gene TRBV4-2, with D possibly being TRBD1 (5 bases). Sample: peripheral blood. Written as DNA, the CDR3 is TGTGCCAGCAGCCAAGTCGGAGGGGGCAATCAGCCCCAGCATTTT. Protein sequence: CASSQVGGGNQPQHF.